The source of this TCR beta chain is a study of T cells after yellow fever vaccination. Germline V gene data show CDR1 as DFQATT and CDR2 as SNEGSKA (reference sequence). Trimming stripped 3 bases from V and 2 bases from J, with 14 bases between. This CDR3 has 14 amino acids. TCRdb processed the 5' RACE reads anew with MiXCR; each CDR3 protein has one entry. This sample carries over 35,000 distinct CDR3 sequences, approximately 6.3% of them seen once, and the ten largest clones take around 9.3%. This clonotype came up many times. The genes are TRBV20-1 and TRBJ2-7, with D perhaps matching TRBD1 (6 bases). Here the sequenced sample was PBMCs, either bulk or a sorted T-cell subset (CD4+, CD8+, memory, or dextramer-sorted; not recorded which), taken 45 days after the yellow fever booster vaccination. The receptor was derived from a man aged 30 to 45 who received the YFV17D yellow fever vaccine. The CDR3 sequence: CSARDRGKTYEQYF. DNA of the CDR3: TGCAGTGCTAGGGATAGGGGGAAAACCTACGAGCAGTACTTC.